The TCR beta chain under discussion was sequenced for a study of blood T cell repertoires in COVID-19. As for the study in general: The study drew acute and convalescent COVID-19 samples from the United States, Italy and Spain. Sources were T cells, B-cell-depleted T cells, or PBMCs; the material itself was cDNA or gDNA.

Original processing notes: Reference gene primers were amplified, and this amplification served to estimate nucleated cell counts. Profiled with immunoSEQ multiplex PCR; TCRdb holds only in-frame clones, not every one. The V and J calls and the clone size are those of that table, but D and trimming were determined from the DNA. The sample has about 180,000 clones; more than 70% are singletons. Trimming removed 4 bases from V and 5 bases from J, with 11 bases in between. The CDR3 is 13 residues long. Germline CDR1 reads SNHLY; CDR2 reads FYNNEI. This clonotype originated in a woman under 40 with acute or convalescent COVID-19. Specimen: peripheral blood. This chain links TRBV2 with TRBJ1-1; D perhaps matches TRBD1 (6 bases). The CDR3, as DNA: TGTGCCAGCAGTGTAGGGGGGGAGACTGAAGCTTTCTTT. It yields the protein CASSVGGETEAFF.